Below, 24 T cell receptor beta chains from the same sample are listed, as sequenced in a study of blood T cell repertoires in COVID-19. Produced via immunoSEQ multiplex PCR; TCRdb's table is partial and in-frame only. The data hold about 210,000 clones, with around four fifths observed a single time. The sample was peripheral blood. All receptors come from a man in his 60s with COVID-19, enrolled during active disease.

This clone has just one count. Written as DNA, the CDR3 is TGTGCCAGCAGTTACTCAGGGGCCGGTGAAGCTTTCTTT. Translating gives CASSYSGAGEAFF. The chain is built from TRBV6-5 and TRBJ1-1; D may be TRBD1 (5 bases). The length of the CDR3 is 13 residues. Trimming removed 0 bases at V and 7 bases at J, with 9 bases between. Looked up from germline, CDR1 is MNHEY and CDR2 is SVGAGI.

The table lists this clone with a count of one. This same CDR3 is encoded by further DNA sequences in the sample. This chain connects TRBV5-1 to TRBJ1-6, with 8 bases lining up with TRBD1. Losses at the gene ends were 2 bases for V and 7 bases for J; bases not matched to a gene: 5. From germline, CDR1 is SGHRS and CDR2 YFSETQ. The CDR3 spans 15 residues. Here the CDR3 DNA reads TGCGCCAGCAGCTTAGGTACAGGGGGAAATTCACCCCTCCACTTT. Translation: CASSLGTGGNSPLHF.

This sequence joins TRBV12-3 or TRBV12-4 and TRBJ2-3; no reliable D call. Trimming cost V 3 bases and J 4 bases, with 5 bases left between them. This CDR3 is 12 amino acids long. The CDR3 DNA reads as TGTGCCAGCAGTTTCTATGCAGATACGCAGTATTTT. As protein: CASSFYADTQYF.

The chain couples TRBV6-1 to TRBJ2-7; 9 nucleotides agree with TRBD2. Germline values: CDR1 MNHNS, CDR2 SASEGT. This CDR3 spans 16 amino acids. V gave up 3 bases and J gave up 3 bases; unmatched junction bases: 9. The CDR3 here is CASSDRLAGILYEQYF. In nucleotides, the CDR3 is TGTGCCAGCAGTGATCGGCTAGCGGGAATCCTCTACGAGCAGTACTTC.

On this clone: The same CDR3 can be traced to other DNA sequences in this sample. The rearrangement links TRBV3-1 (or the pseudogene TRBV3-2) to TRBJ1-2, with unresolved D. V was pared by 2 bases and J by 4 bases, with 8 bases between. The germline V gene encodes CDR1 LGHDT and CDR2 YNNKEL (reference sequence). The CDR3 is made up of 13 amino acids. In DNA form, the CDR3 reads TGTGCCAGCAGCCAACGGGAGAGCTATGGCTACACCTTC. As protein: CASSQRESYGYTF.

V and J are TRBV19 and TRBJ2-3, with TRBD1 matching over 10 bases. The length of the CDR3 is 17 residues. The germline CDR1 and CDR2 sequences are LNHDA and SQIVND (reference sequence). Losses at the gene ends were 3 bases for V and 1 base for J; bases not matched to a gene: 7. The DNA for the CDR3 is TGTGCCAGTAGTATCGGGACAGGGGTTGTAGGCACAGATACGCAGTATTTT. Amino acid sequence: CASSIGTGVVGTDTQYF.

The chain links TRBV5-8 to TRBJ2-1; 8 positions agree with TRBD1. Germline lookup yields CDR1 SGHTS and CDR2 YDEGEE. CDR3 length equals 14 residues. V dropped 1 base and J dropped 9; count of bases not matched to a gene: 6. The CDR3 spells CASSLRQGRREQFF. CDR3 DNA sequence: TGTGCCAGCAGCTTGCGACAGGGGAGACGTGAGCAGTTCTTC.

The gene calls are TRBV28 and TRBJ2-3; D is perhaps TRBD2 (6 bases). The V and J ends lost 9 bases and 0 bases respectively, with 10 bases between them. This CDR3 is built from 13 residues. Germline CDR1 and CDR2: MDHEN and SYDVKM. Here the CDR3 reads CASGTPSTDTQYF. The CDR3 bases are TGTGCCAGTGGGACTCCCAGCACAGATACGCAGTATTTT.

This rearrangement joins TRBV18 to TRBJ2-7; D is possibly TRBD2 (6 bases). This CDR3 region has 14 residues. Deletions cut 6 bases from V and 3 bases from J, with 15 bases between. CDR1 and CDR2 from the germline V gene are KGHSH and LQKENI. CDR3 DNA: TGTGCCAGCTCCGGGGGAGGCGTCGGCTACGAGCAGTACTTC. Amino acid sequence: CASSGGGVGYEQYF.

A note on this clone: The sample holds other DNA sequences that translate to the same CDR3. CDR3 in amino acids: CASSTDRAYGYTF. In DNA, the CDR3 is TGCGCCAGCAGCACGGACAGGGCCTATGGCTACACCTTC. The rearrangement joins TRBV5-1 to TRBJ1-2; the match to TRBD1 covers 8 bases. Germline V gene data show CDR1 as SGHRS and CDR2 as YFSETQ. The trim removed 4 bases at V and 4 bases at J, leaving 3 bases unmatched. The CDR3 is 13 residues long.

This clone was counted between two and nine times. This chain joins TRBV6-6 and TRBJ1-2, with 11 bases identical to TRBD1. Germline loops: CDR1 MNHNY, CDR2 SVGAGI (reference sequence). The trim removed 2 bases at V and 6 bases at J, leaving 5 bases unmatched. This CDR3 has 15 residues. The CDR3 DNA reads as TGTGCCAGCAGTTACCTTAGGACAGGGGGCGATGGCTACACCTTC. Residues: CASSYLRTGGDGYTF.

This chain links TRBV25-1 with TRBJ1-1; D unclear. Germline V gives CDR1 MGHDK, CDR2 SYGVNS. CDR3 size: 14 residues. V lost 1 base to trimming and J lost 1 base, with 7 bases between them. Written as DNA, the CDR3 is TGTGCCAGCAGTGAATTGGGCAGGAACACTGAAGCTTTCTTT. It translates to CASSELGRNTEAFF.

The chain couples TRBV18 to TRBJ2-1; D is perhaps TRBD2 (5 bases). The V gene lost 1 base and the J gene lost 5 bases, with 9 bases spanning the gap. The germline CDR1 and CDR2 sequences are KGHSH and LQKENI. This CDR3 spans 14 amino acids. In nucleotides, the CDR3 is TGTGCCAGCTCACCACGAGGGATCAACAATGAGCAGTTCTTC. Amino acids: CASSPRGINNEQFF. Full variable domain (missing parts from reference TRBV18 and TRBJ2-1): NAGVMQNPRHLVRRRGQEARLRCSPMKGHSHVYWYRQLPEEGLKFMVYLQKENIIDESGMPKERFSAEFPKEGPSILRIQQVVRGDSAAYFCASSPRGINNEQFFGPGTRLTVL.

The chain's CDR3 is CASSSLGGRGNQETQYF. Here the CDR3 DNA reads TGTGCCAGCAGCTCTTTAGGGGGCCGGGGGAACCAAGAGACCCAGTACTTC. The V gene is TRBV11-2, the J gene TRBJ2-5; perhaps TRBD1 as D (7 bases). The CDR3 loop spans 17 amino acids. Trimming pared 4 bases from V and 0 bases from J, leaving 18 bases between. The germline gives CDR1 SGHAT, CDR2 FQNNGV.

This clone has a handful of counts. The chain is built from TRBV6-5 and TRBJ1-2, with 9 bases identical to TRBD1. The length of the CDR3 is 16 residues. The V and J ends lost 2 bases and 7 bases, in that order; junction bases with no gene match: 11. Germline V gene lookup returns CDR1 MNHEY and CDR2 SVGAGI. The CDR3 sequence: CASSYNRPQGAIGYTF. Written as DNA, the CDR3 is TGTGCCAGCAGTTACAACAGACCACAGGGGGCGATTGGCTACACCTTC.

This chain connects TRBV7-2 to TRBJ1-5; D is unclear. The germline V gene encodes CDR1 SGHTA and CDR2 FQGNSA. Trimming took off 0 bases at V and 1 base at J, with 10 bases between the two ends. CDR3 length: 16 residues. The CDR3 region is CASSLALQYSNQPQHF. The CDR3 DNA reads as TGTGCCAGCAGCTTAGCCTTACAGTACAGCAATCAGCCCCAGCATTTT. The full variable domain, rest sourced from reference TRBV7-2 and TRBJ1-5, is GAGVSQSPSNKVTEKGKDVELRCDPISGHTALYWYRQSLGQGLEFLIYFQGNSAPDKSGLPSDRFSAERTGGSVSTLTIQRTQQEDSAVYLCASSLALQYSNQPQHFGDGTRLSIL.

The rearrangement links TRBV21-1 to TRBJ2-7; TRBD1, the D gene given by the table, was not confirmed from the DNA. TRBV21-1 is listed as a pseudogene. This CDR3 is built from 16 residues. The CDR3 DNA follows: TGTGCCAGCAGATCGAAAGTCCGGGACAGCCCCTACGAGCAGTACTTC. This codes for CASRSKVRDSPYEQYF.

The J gene is TRBJ2-2, the V gene TRBV28; 9 nucleotides match TRBD2. The CDR3 loop spans 13 amino acids. V was pared by 6 bases and J by 5 bases, with 1 base of the junction left unmatched. Germline V gene lookup returns CDR1 MDHEN and CDR2 SYDVKM. The CDR3 loop reads CASRLAGTGELFF. DNA of the CDR3: TGTGCCAGCAGGCTAGCGGGAACCGGGGAGCTGTTTTTT.

The V call is TRBV18, the J call TRBJ1-3, with D possibly being TRBD1 (6 bases). V lost 4 bases, J lost 7 bases, and 17 bases lay in between. The V gene's germline CDR1 is KGHSH and CDR2 LQKENI. The CDR3 has 15 residues. The CDR3 is CASSLRGQVGNTIYF. DNA for the CDR3: TGTGCCAGCTCACTCAGGGGACAAGTTGGGAACACCATATATTTT.

The count of this clone is one. The chain uses TRBV6-5 and TRBJ1-6; the match to TRBD1 covers 11 bases. The V segment lost 6 bases and the J segment 7 bases; nucleotides outside the gene matches: 2. Looked up from germline, CDR1 is MNHEY and CDR2 is SVGAGI. The CDR3 runs 14 residues. The CDR3 bases are TGTGCCAGCAGAGGACAGGGGGCAAATTCACCCCTCCACTTT. Translation: CASRGQGANSPLHF.

This sequence joins TRBV29-1 and TRBJ1-1; the D gene is possibly TRBD1 (6 bases). In germline, CDR1 is SQVTM, CDR2 ANQGSEA. V was cut by 7 bases and J by 1 base, with 10 bases left in between. The CDR3 consists of 12 residues. The CDR3 loop reads CSAQTGNTEAFF. The CDR3 DNA reads as TGCAGCGCCCAGACAGGGAACACTGAAGCTTTCTTT.

The chain employs TRBV6-5 and TRBJ2-1, with D unclear. The CDR3 length is 15 residues. Germline V CDR1 and CDR2: MNHEY, SVGAGI. V dropped 7 bases and J dropped 4 bases, with 17 bases sitting between them. The CDR3 protein is CASILEVARYNEQFF. CDR3 coding DNA: TGTGCCAGCATTCTCGAGGTTGCGCGTTACAATGAGCAGTTCTTC.

In DNA, the CDR3 is TGTGCCAGCAGTTTAAGGCGGGGAGGGTGGGAGACCCAGTACTTC. Translated: CASSLRRGGWETQYF. The chain couples TRBV27 to TRBJ2-5; TRBD2 agrees at 7 bases. This CDR3 contains 15 residues. V trimming: 2 bases; J trimming: 5 bases; junction bases outside the gene matches: 8. Per the germline V gene, CDR1 is MNHEY and CDR2 is SMNVEV (reference sequence).

The chain carries TRBV3-1 (or the pseudogene TRBV3-2) and TRBJ1-1, with 8 bases fitting TRBD1. The CDR3 loop spans 16 amino acids. Germline CDR1 is LGHDT and CDR2 is YNNKEL (reference sequence). After removal of 3 bases from V and 0 bases from J, the junction contained 6 bases not matched to a gene. Here the CDR3 reads CASSQGTGRMNTEAFF. CDR3 nucleotides: TGTGCCAGCAGCCAGGGGACAGGCAGAATGAACACTGAAGCTTTCTTT.